Each of the 11 T cell receptor beta chains below was sequenced from the same sample in a study of post-analysis software for immune sequencing data (dated by TCRdb to about 2015). General study outcomes and caveats: Significantly higher frequencies in patients than in controls were found for roughly 5 TRBV segments, including TRBV5-6, TRBV5-1 and TRBV20-1.

These TCRs are of unknown antigen specificity. Receptor libraries were prepared by PCR. Sequencing used an Illumina HiSeq 2500. To reduce PCR and sequencing biases, unique molecular identifiers were incorporated into the TCR beta cDNA libraries. Clones were called with MiXCR by TCRdb after fastp trimmed the public reads at Q25, and only in-frame beta chains were retained. Rows are combined by CDR3 protein, so each entry shows the most common genes and DNA. The sample table holds roughly 650,000 distinct CDR3 sequences, of which around 64% were seen once. Approximately 10% of the sample is held by the ten biggest clonotypes. Sequenced sample: blood. These receptors originate from a girl aged 2 to 10 with multiple sclerosis.

The chain recombines TRBV12-3 or TRBV12-4 with TRBJ1-2; the D gene is possibly TRBD1 (6 bases). The length of the CDR3 is 14 residues. Trimming took off 4 bases at V and 2 bases at J, with 11 bases between the two ends. CDR3 amino acids: CASSSSGTNYGYTF. The CDR3, as DNA: TGTGCCAGCAGTTCATCCGGGACAAACTATGGCTACACCTTC.

The chain joins TRBV6-6 to TRBJ2-3; no firm D call. Germline CDR1 reads MNHNY; CDR2 reads SVGAGI (reference sequence). The CDR3 has 14 amino acids. Trimming took off 1 base at V and 1 base at J, with 6 bases between the two ends. The CDR3 DNA follows: TGTGCCAGCAGTTACTACTCCCGCACAGATACGCAGTATTTT. Translation: CASSYYSRTDTQYF.

This chain joins TRBV5-1 and TRBJ1-2; D is unclear. CDR3 length: 14 residues. The germline CDR1 and CDR2 sequences are SGHRS and YFSETQ. V was shortened by 1 base and J by 4 bases, with 11 bases between the two germline ends. The CDR3 DNA follows: TGCGCCAGCAGCTTGTCGGCAGAATCCTATGGCTACACCTTC. Encoded protein: CASSLSAESYGYTF.

V gene TRBV5-1 combines with J gene TRBJ2-1; TRBD1 or TRBD2 may be the D gene (5 bases each). V was cut by 0 bases and J by 5 bases, with 15 bases left in between. The CDR3 is made up of 16 amino acids. Per the germline V gene, CDR1 is SGHRS and CDR2 is YFSETQ. CDR3 nucleotides: TGCGCCAGCAGCTTGGCCCGGGACCGTTCTAACAATGAGCAGTTCTTC. It yields the protein CASSLARDRSNNEQFF.

Of note for this clonotype: One end of the junction is discordant with germline, which a read error may explain. This rearrangement joins TRBV6-2 or TRBV6-3 to TRBJ2-6; tentative D call: TRBD1 (5 bases). This CDR3 region has 18 residues. The germline V gene encodes CDR1 MNHEY and CDR2 SVGEGT. CDR3 sequence: CAGSLRRQPHSGANVLTF. The CDR3 DNA sequence: TGTGCCGGCAGCCTCCGGAGACAGCCCCACTCTGGGGCCAACGTCCTGACTTTC.

This chain joins TRBV4-1 and TRBJ2-7; 7 nucleotides agree with TRBD2. The junction had 11 bases not matched to a gene; V was cut back by 0 bases and J by 0 bases. The V gene's germline CDR1 is MGHRA and CDR2 YSYEKL. CDR3 length: 18 amino acids. CDR3 sequence (DNA): TGCGCCAGCAGCCAAGAAGAGGGTAGCGGGCCCTACTCCTACGAGCAGTACTTC. It specifies CASSQEEGSGPYSYEQYF.

This chain connects TRBV20-1 to TRBJ2-3; D remains ambiguous. Germline V gene data show CDR1 as DFQATT and CDR2 as SNEGSKA (reference sequence). V was shortened by 2 bases and J by 3 bases, with 9 bases between the two germline ends. This CDR3 has 13 amino acids. This CDR3 is CSARTSRTDTQYF. The CDR3 DNA reads TGCAGTGCTAGAACCTCTCGAACAGATACGCAGTATTTT.

This clonotype was detected a few times. The chain carries TRBV29-1 and TRBJ1-2, with D unclear. Trimming removed 1 base from V and 5 bases from J, with 8 bases in between. Germline V gives CDR1 SQVTM, CDR2 ANQGSEA. CDR3 length equals 12 residues. The CDR3 DNA reads as TGCAGCGTTGAAGGGATGGAGTATGGCTACACCTTC. Encoded protein: CSVEGMEYGYTF.

This clonotype appeared a few times. The genes are TRBV7-3 and TRBJ1-4; D call uncertain. There are 15 residues in the CDR3. Germline V gene lookup returns CDR1 SGHTA and CDR2 FQGTGA. The V and J ends lost 0 bases and 5 bases respectively, with 10 bases between them. This CDR3 reads CASSLTGSSNEKLFF. The CDR3 bases are TGTGCCAGCAGCTTAACGGGGAGTAGCAATGAAAAACTGTTTTTT. The whole variable domain, filled in from reference TRBV7-3 and TRBJ1-4, reads GAGVSQTPSNKVTEKGKYVELRCDPISGHTALYWYRQSLGQGPEFLIYFQGTGAADDSGLPNDRFFAVRPEGSVSTLKIQRTERGDSAVYLCASSLTGSSNEKLFFGSGTQLSVL.

This chain connects TRBV12-3 or TRBV12-4 to TRBJ1-2; 7 bases are shared with TRBD1. This CDR3 region has 12 residues. V was pared by 10 bases and J by 4 bases, with 6 bases of the junction left unmatched. The CDR3 sequence is CATQGVGYGYTF. CDR3 DNA: TGTGCCACTCAGGGGGTCGGCTATGGCTACACCTTC.

The V and J genes are TRBV12-3 or TRBV12-4 and TRBJ2-1, with D possibly being TRBD2 (6 bases). CDR3 length equals 14 residues. V lost 3 bases and J lost 9, with 15 bases in between. The CDR3 DNA is TGTGCCAGCAGTTTGAACCCCGGGGGTGGTGAGCAGTTCTTC. Translation: CASSLNPGGGEQFF.